One and the same sample provided the 29 T cell receptor beta chains below, sequenced in a study of shared clonotypes between healthy human individuals. Some clones are missing from TCRdb's copy, which holds only in-frame ones; the method was immunoSEQ multiplex PCR. The sample yields over a million clones, more than 75% seen once. Material for sequencing was memory CD4+ T cells from PBMCs. The subset denotes: CD45RA-negative fraction. These TCRs come from a man between 18 and 35 years old in good health. Some clones in this sample may be carry-over from other donors' samples.

The sample holds a few counts of this clone. This rearrangement joins TRBV2 to TRBJ2-3; D gene unclear. From germline, CDR1 is SNHLY and CDR2 FYNNEI. The CDR3 is made up of 13 amino acids. Trimming stripped 2 bases from V and 4 bases from J, with 7 bases between. CDR3 loop: CASSETRADTQYF. The CDR3 DNA sequence: TGTGCCAGCAGTGAAACTCGGGCAGATACGCAGTATTTT.

The chain couples TRBV29-1 to TRBJ2-1, with D perhaps TRBD1 (5 bases). The CDR3 covers 14 residues. Germline lookup yields CDR1 SQVTM and CDR2 ANQGSEA. V was cut by 5 bases and J by 6 bases, with 17 bases left in between. CDR3 nucleotide sequence: TGCAGCGTTTGGTTAGAGGCTAGGGGCAATGAGCAGTTCTTC. This codes for CSVWLEARGNEQFF.

V is TRBV28 and J is TRBJ2-7; 7 nucleotides match TRBD1. The CDR3 is made up of 13 amino acids. Germline V gene data show CDR1 as MDHEN and CDR2 as SYDVKM. V was clipped by 10 bases and J by 3 bases; unmatched bases: 9. The CDR3 here is CATRRQGVYEQYF. In DNA, the CDR3 is TGTGCCACCCGTCGGCAGGGGGTCTACGAGCAGTACTTC. The full variable domain, rest sourced from reference TRBV28 and TRBJ2-7, is DVKVTQSSRYLVKRTGEKVFLECVQDMDHENMFWYRQDPGLGLRLIYFSYDVKMKEKGDIPEGYSVSREKKERFSLILESASTNQTSMYLCATRRQGVYEQYFGPGTRLTVT.

Comment on this clone: Other DNA sequences in this specimen translate into the identical CDR3. CDR3 protein: CASSVGQGGETQYF. CDR3 bases: TGTGCCAGCAGCGTCGGACAGGGGGGAGAGACCCAGTACTTC. V and J are TRBV9 and TRBJ2-5, with 10 bases lining up with TRBD1. The CDR3 loop spans 14 amino acids. J was trimmed by 4 bases and V by 2 bases; bases with no gene match: 2. CDR1 and CDR2 from the germline V gene are SGDLS and YYNGEE.

The V gene is TRBV15, the J gene TRBJ2-1; 7 nucleotides agree with TRBD2. The V gene's germline CDR1 is LNHNV and CDR2 YYDKDF (reference sequence). The ends lost 3 bases at V and 4 bases at J; junction bases unmatched: 6. This CDR3 is built from 15 residues. The CDR3 DNA reads as TGTGCCACCAGCAGGGGGAGCGGGGCTTACAATGAGCAGTTCTTC. It specifies CATSRGSGAYNEQFF.

The chain employs TRBV4-1 and TRBJ2-5; 9 bases match TRBD1. J lost 5 bases, V lost 0 bases, and 1 base had no gene match. The germline V gene has CDR1 MGHRA and CDR2 YSYEKL. The CDR3 has 14 amino acids. The CDR3 DNA reads as TGCGCCAGCAGCCAAGAGGGACAGGGCGAGACCCAGTACTTC. Its protein is CASSQEGQGETQYF.

The chain employs TRBV9 and TRBJ2-1; no definite D call. CDR1 and CDR2 (germline): SGDLS, YYNGEE. This CDR3 has 15 residues. Trimming pared 4 bases from V and 0 bases from J, leaving 11 bases between. The CDR3 nucleotides read TGTGCCAGCAGCCCCTTTGCGGCCTCCTACAATGAGCAGTTCTTC. Protein: CASSPFAASYNEQFF.

The chain links TRBV30 to TRBJ1-3; D uncertain. V lost 4 bases to trimming and J lost 10 bases, with 17 bases between them. CDR3 size: 13 residues. Germline assignment: CDR1 GTSNPN and CDR2 SVGIG (reference sequence). The CDR3 nucleotides are TGTGCCTGGACAATTCCTCCTCTGGGGACCATATATTTT. It translates to CAWTIPPLGTIYF.

The V and J genes are TRBV15 and TRBJ1-6, with TRBD1 matching over 10 bases. CDR3 size: 16 residues. Germline CDR1 is LNHNV and CDR2 is YYDKDF (reference sequence). Losses at the gene ends were 1 base for V and 11 bases for J; bases not matched to a gene: 8. DNA for the CDR3: TGTGCCACCAGCAGAGCGGGACAGGGGTTCCATCCACCCCTCCACTTT. Translation gives CATSRAGQGFHPPLHF.

This clone showed up just a few times. The rearrangement uses TRBV27 and TRBJ1-4; unclear D gene. This CDR3 region has 14 residues. V lost 6 bases and J 4 bases, leaving 12 bases between the germline ends. Germline assignment: CDR1 MNHEY and CDR2 SMNVEV (reference sequence). In nucleotides, the CDR3 is TGTGCCAGCAGCCGGTTAGGCATTAATGAAAAACTGTTTTTT. Translation gives CASSRLGINEKLFF. The variable domain in full, completed from reference TRBV27 and TRBJ1-4, reads EAQVTQNPRYLITVTGKKLTVTCSQNMNHEYMSWYRQDPGLGLRQIYYSMNVEVTDKGDVPEGYKVSRKEKRNFPLILESPSPNQTSLYFCASSRLGINEKLFFGSGTQLSVL.

The V call is TRBV4-1, the J call TRBJ1-2; D possibly corresponds to TRBD1 (6 bases). Germline CDR1 is MGHRA and CDR2 is YSYEKL. The CDR3 is 18 amino acids. V shed 0 bases and J shed 0 bases, with 17 bases lying between them. CDR3: CASSQDFSSGQTNYGYTF. The CDR3 DNA reads TGCGCCAGCAGCCAAGATTTTTCCTCTGGACAGACTAACTATGGCTACACCTTC.

V and J are TRBV2 and TRBJ1-3; TRBD1 aligns across 11 bases. The CDR3 sequence is 21 residues long. CDR1 is SNHLY and CDR2 is FYNNEI in the germline V gene. Trimming at V came to 3 bases and at J to 0 bases, leaving 16 bases not matched to a gene. The CDR3 coding sequence is TGTGCCAGCAGTGAGCGCCCCAGCGGGGGGACAGGGGGAGGCTCTGGAAACACCATATATTTT. It specifies CASSERPSGGTGGGSGNTIYF.

This clone has a handful of counts. V is TRBV30 and J is TRBJ2-1; 11 positions agree with TRBD1. This CDR3 comprises 14 residues. V shed 4 bases and J 4 bases; nucleotides not matched to a gene: 3. Germline V gene lookup returns CDR1 GTSNPN and CDR2 SVGIG (reference sequence). As DNA, the CDR3 is TGTGCCTGGAAAGGACAGGGGGCTTACAATGAGCAGTTCTTC. Its translation is CAWKGQGAYNEQFF.

This sequence joins TRBV5-1 and TRBJ2-5, with D possibly TRBD2 on 6 matching bases. The ends were cut back, 2 bases at V and 5 bases at J, with 10 bases in the middle. CDR1 and CDR2 from the germline V gene are SGHRS and YFSETQ. The CDR3 spans 13 residues. DNA of the CDR3: TGCGCCAGCAGCTTACTAGCTGGTGAGACCCAGTACTTC. Its translation: CASSLLAGETQYF.

The chain combines TRBV4-1 with TRBJ1-1; 9 bases agree with TRBD1. The germline V gene has CDR1 MGHRA and CDR2 YSYEKL. V lost 6 bases, J lost 4 bases, and 12 bases stayed unmatched. This CDR3 comprises 16 residues. CDR3 region: CASSPVRQGVGTEAFF. In DNA, the CDR3 is TGCGCCAGCAGTCCTGTCCGACAGGGGGTAGGCACTGAAGCTTTCTTT.

CDR3 sequence: CASSVEGAGRGETQYF. The CDR3 DNA reads as TGTGCCAGCAGTGTTGAAGGGGCAGGGAGAGGAGAGACCCAGTACTTC. The rearrangement joins TRBV6-1 to TRBJ2-5; possibly TRBD1 or TRBD2 for D (5 bases each). This CDR3 comprises 16 residues. Germline V gene lookup returns CDR1 MNHNS and CDR2 SASEGT. The V end lost 4 bases, the J end lost 4 bases, and 19 bases lay between the germline ends.

The chain carries TRBV7-3 and TRBJ2-1, with D tentatively TRBD2 (5 bases). This CDR3 is 16 amino acids long. Trimming removed 2 bases from V and 4 bases from J, with 15 bases in between. From germline, CDR1 is SGHTA and CDR2 FQGTGA. This chain's CDR3 is CASSLVVTTLYNEQFF. In DNA, the CDR3 is TGTGCCAGCAGCTTAGTAGTGACTACGTTATACAATGAGCAGTTCTTC.

The genes are TRBV30 and TRBJ1-6; D unclear. The CDR3 is 16 amino acids. V lost 2 bases, J lost 0 bases, and 11 bases lay in between. Germline CDR1 reads GTSNPN; CDR2 reads SVGIG (reference sequence). The CDR3: CAWSLPQGSYNSPLHF. Here the CDR3 DNA reads TGTGCCTGGAGTCTCCCCCAAGGCTCCTATAATTCACCCCTCCACTTT.

The V and J genes are TRBV5-1 and TRBJ2-4; 8 bases line up with TRBD2. Germline V lookup: CDR1 SGHRS, CDR2 YFSETQ. This CDR3 is 16 amino acids long. V gave up 4 bases and J gave up 0 bases; unmatched junction bases: 6. CDR3 region: CASSDVSGIAKNIQYF. The CDR3 DNA is TGCGCCAGCAGCGACGTTAGCGGGATAGCCAAAAACATTCAGTACTTC.

The table lists this clone with many counts. The chain employs TRBV9 and TRBJ1-5, with 7 bases that match TRBD1. Germline CDR1 and CDR2: SGDLS and YYNGEE. This CDR3 region has 16 residues. V shed 4 bases, J shed 6 bases, and the junction held 13 bases outside the gene matches. CDR3 bases: TGTGCCAGCAGCCCCGAGGGTGGAGGGGGCGGTCAGCCCCAGCATTTT. This gives the protein CASSPEGGGGGQPQHF.

V gene TRBV10-1 combines with J gene TRBJ2-1, with 7 bases fitting TRBD2. With V trimmed by 10 bases and J by 4 bases, 10 bases remained unmatched. The CDR3 contains 14 residues. The germline V gene encodes CDR1 WNHNN and CDR2 SYGVQD (reference sequence). The CDR3 is CATLDLADYNEQFF. The CDR3 region has the DNA TGCGCCACCCTCGACCTAGCGGATTACAATGAGCAGTTCTTC.

V is TRBV19 and J is TRBJ1-1; D is uncertain. The V and J ends lost 6 bases and 2 bases respectively, with 13 bases between them. Germline-derived CDR1 and CDR2 are LNHDA and SQIVND (reference sequence). The CDR3 has 14 amino acids. The CDR3 spells CASRPRQINTEAFF. The CDR3 DNA reads TGTGCCAGTAGACCGAGGCAGATTAACACTGAAGCTTTCTTT. The variable domain in full, with the rest retrieved from reference TRBV19 and TRBJ1-1, is DGGITQSPKYLFRKEGQNVTLSCEQNLNHDAMYWYRQDPGQGLRLIYYSQIVNDFQKGDIAEGYSVSREKKESFPLTVTSAQKNPTAFYLCASRPRQINTEAFFGQGTRLTVV.

The chain employs TRBV5-1 and TRBJ2-2; 11 nucleotides align to TRBD2. CDR3 length equals 16 residues. Germline lookup yields CDR1 SGHRS and CDR2 YFSETQ. Germline trimming cut 1 base from V and 7 bases from J; bases unmatched to any gene: 6. CDR3 region: CASSLTSGSSGGELFF. DNA for the CDR3: TGCGCCAGCAGCTTGACTAGCGGGAGTTCAGGCGGGGAGCTGTTTTTT.

This sequence joins TRBV4-1 and TRBJ2-2, with 7 nucleotides matching TRBD2. CDR1 is MGHRA, CDR2 YSYEKL, per germline. This CDR3 spans 16 amino acids. With 3 bases clipped from V and 5 bases from J, the junction kept 9 bases outside the gene matches. The CDR3 DNA reads as TGCGCCAGCAGCCAGGCACGGACTAGTCGGACCGGGGAGCTGTTTTTT. Translating gives CASSQARTSRTGELFF.

The V and J genes are TRBV28 and TRBJ1-1; the D is unclear. This CDR3 is 12 amino acids long. Trimming removed 7 bases from V and 3 bases from J, with 9 bases in between. The germline V gene has CDR1 MDHEN and CDR2 SYDVKM. The CDR3 is CASTGIYTEAFF. Here the CDR3 DNA reads TGTGCCAGCACTGGGATATACACTGAAGCTTTCTTT.

The chain uses TRBV5-6 and TRBJ1-1, with a possible D match to TRBD1 (6 bases). V was cut by 4 bases and J by 4 bases, with 17 bases left in between. Germline loops: CDR1 SGHDT, CDR2 YYEEEE. This CDR3 region has 15 residues. The CDR3 region has the DNA TGTGCCAGCAGCCCACTCAGGGGATCGTCCACTGAAGCTTTCTTT. Its protein is CASSPLRGSSTEAFF.

The CDR3 DNA reads as TGTGCCAGCTCACCAGATGTTCAGGACATTCAGTACTTC. Translation: CASSPDVQDIQYF. The V gene is TRBV18, the J gene TRBJ2-4, with D unresolved. Germline V lookup: CDR1 KGHSH, CDR2 LQKENI. This CDR3 has 13 amino acids. The V gene lost 2 bases and the J gene lost 8 bases, with 10 bases spanning the gap.

The chain combines TRBV11-2 with TRBJ1-1, with D unresolved. Per germline, CDR1 SGHAT and CDR2 FQNNGV. The V and J ends lost 1 base and 3 bases respectively, with 9 bases between them. The CDR3 loop spans 14 amino acids. CDR3 in DNA: TGTGCCAGCAGCTTAGCCAGGCACTACACTGAAGCTTTCTTT. It is translated as CASSLARHYTEAFF.

CDR3 sequence (DNA): TGCAGCGTTCAGTGGACACTCCGGAACACTGAAGCTTTCTTT. It specifies CSVQWTLRNTEAFF. The gene calls are TRBV29-1 and TRBJ1-1, with a weak D call TRBD1 (5 bases). V was shortened by 5 bases and J by 1 base, with 14 bases between the two germline ends. Germline V CDR1 and CDR2: SQVTM, ANQGSEA. This CDR3 is 14 amino acids long.